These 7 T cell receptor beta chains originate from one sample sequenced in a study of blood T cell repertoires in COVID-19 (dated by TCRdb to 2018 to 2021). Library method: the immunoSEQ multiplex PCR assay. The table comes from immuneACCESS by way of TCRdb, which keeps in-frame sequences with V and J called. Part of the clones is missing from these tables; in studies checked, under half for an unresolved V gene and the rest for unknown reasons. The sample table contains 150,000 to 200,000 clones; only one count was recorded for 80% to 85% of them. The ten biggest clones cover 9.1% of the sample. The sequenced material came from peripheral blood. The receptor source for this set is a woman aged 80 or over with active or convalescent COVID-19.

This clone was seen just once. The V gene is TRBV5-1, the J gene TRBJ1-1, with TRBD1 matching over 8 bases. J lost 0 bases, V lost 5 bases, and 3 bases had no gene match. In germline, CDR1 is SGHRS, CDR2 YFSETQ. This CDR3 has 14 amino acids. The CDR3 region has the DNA TGCGCCAGCAGTTCGGACAGGGTGAACACTGAAGCTTTCTTT. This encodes CASSSDRVNTEAFF.

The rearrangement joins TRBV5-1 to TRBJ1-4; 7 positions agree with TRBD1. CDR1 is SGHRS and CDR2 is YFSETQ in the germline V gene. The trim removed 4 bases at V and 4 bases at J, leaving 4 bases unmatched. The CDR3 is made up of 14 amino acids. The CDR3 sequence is CASSPGQLNEKLFF. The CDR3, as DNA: TGCGCCAGCAGCCCGGGACAGCTTAATGAAAAACTGTTTTTT.

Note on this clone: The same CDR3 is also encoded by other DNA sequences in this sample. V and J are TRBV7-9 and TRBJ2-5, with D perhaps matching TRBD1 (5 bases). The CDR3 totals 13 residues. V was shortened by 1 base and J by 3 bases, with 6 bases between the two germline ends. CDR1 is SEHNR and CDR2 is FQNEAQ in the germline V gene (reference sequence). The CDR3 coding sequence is TGTGCCAGCAGCTTAGGACAGAAAGAGACCCAGTACTTC. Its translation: CASSLGQKETQYF. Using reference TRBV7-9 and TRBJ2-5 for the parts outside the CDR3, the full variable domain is DTGVSQNPRHKITKRGQNVTFRCDPISEHNRLYWYRQTLGQGPEFLTYFQNEAQLEKSRLLSDRFSAERPKGSFSTLEIQRTEQGDSAMYLCASSLGQKETQYFGPGTRLLVL.

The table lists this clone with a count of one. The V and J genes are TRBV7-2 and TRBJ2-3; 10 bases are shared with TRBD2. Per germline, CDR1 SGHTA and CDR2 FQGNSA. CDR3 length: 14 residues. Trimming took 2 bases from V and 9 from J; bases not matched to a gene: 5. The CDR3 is CASSLSGGANTQYF. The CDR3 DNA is TGTGCCAGCAGCTTAAGCGGGGGGGCCAACACGCAGTATTTT. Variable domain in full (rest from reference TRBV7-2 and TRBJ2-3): GAGVSQSPSNKVTEKGKDVELRCDPISGHTALYWYRQSLGQGLEFLIYFQGNSAPDKSGLPSDRFSAERTGGSVSTLTIQRTQQEDSAVYLCASSLSGGANTQYFGPGTRLTVL.

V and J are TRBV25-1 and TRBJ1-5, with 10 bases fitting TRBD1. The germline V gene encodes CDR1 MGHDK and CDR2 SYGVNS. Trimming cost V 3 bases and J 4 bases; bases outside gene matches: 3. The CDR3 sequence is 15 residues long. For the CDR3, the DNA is TGTGCCAGCAGTGAGGGGACAGGGGTTAATCAGCCCCAGCATTTT. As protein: CASSEGTGVNQPQHF.

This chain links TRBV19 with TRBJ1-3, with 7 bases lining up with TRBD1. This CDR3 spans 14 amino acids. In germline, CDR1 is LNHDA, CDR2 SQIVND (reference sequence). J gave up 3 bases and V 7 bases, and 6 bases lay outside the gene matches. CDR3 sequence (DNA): TGTGCCAGTAAGCGGCAGGGGGATGGAAACACCATATATTTT. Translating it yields CASKRQGDGNTIYF. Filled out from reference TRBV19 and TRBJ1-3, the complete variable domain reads DGGITQSPKYLFRKEGQNVTLSCEQNLNHDAMYWYRQDPGQGLRLIYYSQIVNDFQKGDIAEGYSVSREKKESFPLTVTSAQKNPTAFYLCASKRQGDGNTIYFGEGSWLTVV.

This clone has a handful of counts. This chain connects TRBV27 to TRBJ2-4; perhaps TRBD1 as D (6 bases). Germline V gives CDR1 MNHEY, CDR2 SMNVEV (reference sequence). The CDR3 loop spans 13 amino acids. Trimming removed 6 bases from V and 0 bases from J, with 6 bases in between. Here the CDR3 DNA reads TGTGCCAGCAGGGGGGCAGCCAAAAACATTCAGTACTTC. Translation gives CASRGAAKNIQYF.